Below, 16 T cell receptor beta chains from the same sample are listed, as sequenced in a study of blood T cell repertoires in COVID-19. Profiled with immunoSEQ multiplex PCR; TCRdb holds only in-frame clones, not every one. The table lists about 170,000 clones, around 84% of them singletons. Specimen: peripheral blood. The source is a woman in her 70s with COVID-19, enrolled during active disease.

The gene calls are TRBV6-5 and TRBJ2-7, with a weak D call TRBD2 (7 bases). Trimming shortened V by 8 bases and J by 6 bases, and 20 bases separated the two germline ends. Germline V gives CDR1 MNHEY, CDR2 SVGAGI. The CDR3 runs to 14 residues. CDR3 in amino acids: CASVRGGGPSEQYF. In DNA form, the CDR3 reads TGTGCCAGCGTCAGGGGCGGGGGACCTTCCGAGCAGTACTTC.

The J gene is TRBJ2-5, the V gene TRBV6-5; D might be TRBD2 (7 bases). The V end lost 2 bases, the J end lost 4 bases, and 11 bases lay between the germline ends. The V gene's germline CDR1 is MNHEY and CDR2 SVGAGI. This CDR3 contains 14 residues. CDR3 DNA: TGTGCCAGCAGTTACCGGGGGGCATTAGAGACCCAGTACTTC. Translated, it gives CASSYRGALETQYF.

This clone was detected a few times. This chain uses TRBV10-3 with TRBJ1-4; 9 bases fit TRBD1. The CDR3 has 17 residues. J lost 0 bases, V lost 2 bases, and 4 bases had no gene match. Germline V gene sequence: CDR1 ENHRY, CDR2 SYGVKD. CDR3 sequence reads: CAISETGGMATNEKLFF. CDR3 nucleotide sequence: TGTGCCATCAGTGAGACAGGGGGCATGGCAACTAATGAAAAACTGTTTTTT.

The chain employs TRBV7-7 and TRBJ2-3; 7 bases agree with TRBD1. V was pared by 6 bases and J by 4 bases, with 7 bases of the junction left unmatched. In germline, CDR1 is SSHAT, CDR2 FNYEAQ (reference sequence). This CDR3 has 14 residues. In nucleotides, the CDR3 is TGTGCCAGCAGGTCAGACAGGGTCCCAGATACGCAGTATTTT. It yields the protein CASRSDRVPDTQYF.

Written as DNA, the CDR3 is TGTGCCAGCAGTGAATGGGACAGGGGTAGGGACACTGAAGCTTTCTTT. Translation: CASSEWDRGRDTEAFF. The gene calls are TRBV6-1 and TRBJ1-1, with 10 nucleotides matching TRBD1. The CDR3 has 16 amino acids. Germline loops: CDR1 MNHNS, CDR2 SASEGT. Trimming took 2 bases from V and 3 from J; bases not matched to a gene: 6.

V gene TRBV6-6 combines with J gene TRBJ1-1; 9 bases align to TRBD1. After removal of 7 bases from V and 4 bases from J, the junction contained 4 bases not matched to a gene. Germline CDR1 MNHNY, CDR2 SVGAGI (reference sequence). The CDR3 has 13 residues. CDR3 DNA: TGTGCCAGCACCCAGGACAGGGGCACTGAAGCTTTCTTT. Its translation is CASTQDRGTEAFF.

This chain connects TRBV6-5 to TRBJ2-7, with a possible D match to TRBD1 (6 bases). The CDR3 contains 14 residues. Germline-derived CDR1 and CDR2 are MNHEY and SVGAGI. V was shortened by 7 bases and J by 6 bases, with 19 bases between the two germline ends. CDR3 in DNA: TGTGCCAGCAAATTACAGGGTGGGCTTCCCGAGCAGTACGTC. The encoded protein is CASKLQGGLPEQYV.

The CDR3 reads CAISEGTGKNGYTF. DNA of the CDR3: TGTGCCATCAGTGAGGGGACAGGGAAAAACGGCTACACCTTC. The chain has TRBV10-3 and TRBJ1-2; 9 nucleotides agree with TRBD1. Unmatched junction bases numbered 6, after V lost 2 bases and J lost 8 bases. The CDR3 contains 14 residues. The germline CDR1 and CDR2 sequences are ENHRY and SYGVKD.

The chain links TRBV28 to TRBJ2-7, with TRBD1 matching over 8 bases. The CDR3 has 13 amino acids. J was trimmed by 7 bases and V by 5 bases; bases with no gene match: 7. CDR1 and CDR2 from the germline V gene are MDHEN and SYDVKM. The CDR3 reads CASSLAGGGEQYV. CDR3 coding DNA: TGTGCCAGCAGTCTGGCAGGGGGCGGGGAGCAGTACGTC.

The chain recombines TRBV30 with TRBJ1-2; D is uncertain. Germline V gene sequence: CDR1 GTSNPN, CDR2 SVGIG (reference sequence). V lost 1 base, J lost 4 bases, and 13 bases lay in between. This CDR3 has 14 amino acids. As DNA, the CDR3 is TGTGCCTGGAGTGAACCACTACCTTTCTATGGCTACACCTTC. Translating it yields CAWSEPLPFYGYTF.

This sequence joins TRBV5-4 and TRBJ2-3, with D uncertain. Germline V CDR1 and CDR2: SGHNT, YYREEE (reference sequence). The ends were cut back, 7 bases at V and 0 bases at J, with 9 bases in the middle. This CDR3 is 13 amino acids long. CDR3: CASGEISTDTQYF. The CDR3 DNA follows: TGTGCCAGCGGAGAGATTAGCACAGATACGCAGTATTTT.

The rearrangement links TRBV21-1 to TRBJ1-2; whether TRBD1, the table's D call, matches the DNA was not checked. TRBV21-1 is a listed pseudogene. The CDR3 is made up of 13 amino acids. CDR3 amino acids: CASRRTGDYGYTF. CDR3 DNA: TGTGCCAGCAGGAGGACAGGGGACTATGGCTACACCTTC.

The CDR3 coding sequence is TGTGCCTGGAGTGGGGCACAGGGGACCTATGGCTACACCTTC. Its translation is CAWSGAQGTYGYTF. The J gene is TRBJ1-2, the V gene TRBV30; TRBD1 aligns across 7 bases. V was pared by 1 base and J by 4 bases, with 6 bases of the junction left unmatched. The germline CDR1 and CDR2 sequences are GTSNPN and SVGIG (reference sequence). CDR3 length: 14 amino acids.

DNA of the CDR3: TGTGCCAGCAGCTTAAGGCTAGCGGGGGGAGCCGGGGAGCTGTTTTTT. Amino acids: CASSLRLAGGAGELFF. This chain links TRBV7-8 with TRBJ2-2, with 11 bases lining up with TRBD2. Germline V gene lookup returns CDR1 SGHVS and CDR2 FQNEAQ. Trimming cost V 2 bases and J 6 bases; bases outside gene matches: 5. CDR3 size: 16 residues.

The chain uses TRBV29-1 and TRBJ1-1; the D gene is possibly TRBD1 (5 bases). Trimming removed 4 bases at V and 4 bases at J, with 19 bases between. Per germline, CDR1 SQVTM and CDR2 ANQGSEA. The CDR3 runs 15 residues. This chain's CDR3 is CSVVDKAGRTTEAFF. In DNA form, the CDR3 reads TGCAGCGTTGTTGATAAGGCAGGGCGGACCACTGAAGCTTTCTTT.

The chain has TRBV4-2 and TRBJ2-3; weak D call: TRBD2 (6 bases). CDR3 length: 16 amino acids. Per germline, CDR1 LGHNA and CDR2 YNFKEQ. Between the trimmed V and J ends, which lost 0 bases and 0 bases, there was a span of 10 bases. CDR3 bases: TGTGCCAGCAGCCAAGAAGGGCGGGGAAGCACAGATACGCAGTATTTT. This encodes CASSQEGRGSTDTQYF.